These T cell receptor beta chains were read from a single sample in a study of cytomegalovirus exposure and HLA in healthy donors. Sequencing used immunoSEQ multiplex PCR; TCRdb keeps in-frame clones, though not all of them. Here the sample spans around 140,000 clones, roughly 8.8% being singletons. The sequenced material came from PBMCs. The receptors were gathered from a woman aged 40 to 49 in good health and CMV-seropositive. CDR3s include the opening cysteine and the closing phenylalanine or tryptophan. A D gene is named only where the DNA matches it firmly. The size entry is marked missing in some rows and otherwise reads once, few, many or a size class.

size: NA; J: TRBJ1-5; V: TRBV2; D: NA; DNA: TGTGCCAGCAGTCTGTATAGCAATCAGCCCCAGCATTTT; CDR3: CASSLYSNQPQHF
size: NA; J: TRBJ2-1; V: TRBV19; D: TRBD1; DNA: TGTGCCAGTAGTACCCGGACAGGAAGCTCCTACAATGAGCAGTTCTTC; CDR3: CASSTRTGSSYNEQFF
size: NA; J: TRBJ2-5; V: TRBV2; D: TRBD2; DNA: TGTGCCAGCGACTGGTCGGGGGGCCAAGAGACCCAGTACTTC; CDR3: CASDWSGGQETQYF
size: NA; J: TRBJ2-2; V: TRBV2; D: NA; DNA: TGTGCCAGCAGGCTAGAAGGGGCCGGGGAGCTGTTTTTT; CDR3: CASRLEGAGELFF
size: NA; J: TRBJ1-6; V: TRBV7-9; D: NA; DNA: TGTGCCAGCAGCTTAGGTGAGGTTGCACCCCTCCACTTT; CDR3: CASSLGEVAPLHF
size: few; J: TRBJ1-5; V: TRBV5-4; D: NA; DNA: TGTGCCAGCAGCATTGGTCCTATGCAGCCCCAGCATTTT; CDR3: CASSIGPMQPQHF
size: NA; J: TRBJ2-1; V: TRBV10-3; D: TRBD2; DNA: TGTGCCAGCAGGGGACTAGCGGGGGCGAACAATGAGCAGTTCTTC; CDR3: CASRGLAGANNEQFF
size: few; J: TRBJ1-2; V: TRBV6-5; D: NA; DNA: TGTGCCAGCAGCCCCCTCGGGTCCAGCTATGGCTACACCTTC; CDR3: CASSPLGSSYGYTF
size: NA; J: TRBJ1-2; V: TRBV5-1; D: TRBD1; DNA: TGCGCCAGCAGCTGGGACGGCGCAGGACAGGCTCGGGATTATGGCTACACCTTC; CDR3: CASSWDGAGQARDYGYTF
size: few; J: TRBJ2-2; V: TRBV7-2; D: NA; DNA: TGTGCCAGCAGCTTCCCGGCCGGGGAGCTGTTTTTT; CDR3: CASSFPAGELFF
size: NA; J: TRBJ1-6; V: TRBV5-4; D: NA; DNA: TGTGCCAGCAGCCCCGGGGGGGGGCAGGATTCACCCCTCCACTTT; CDR3: CASSPGGGQDSPLHF
size: NA; J: TRBJ2-5; V: TRBV5-1; D: NA; DNA: TGCGCCAGCAGCTTGGAGGCGGGGGCGCGGCAAGAGACCCAGTACTTC; CDR3: CASSLEAGARQETQYF
size: NA; J: TRBJ2-5; V: TRBV29-1; D: TRBD2; DNA: TGCAGCGGAACAGACAGTGGCGGGTCCCTCCGGGGGGTGCCCCAGTACTTC; CDR3: CSGTDSGGSLRGVPQYF
size: NA; J: TRBJ2-7; V: TRBV11-3; D: TRBD1; DNA: TGTGCCAGCAGCCTCAGGGGGCAGGGCCCCTACGAGCAGTACTTC; CDR3: CASSLRGQGPYEQYF
size: few; J: TRBJ2-7; V: TRBV4-1; D: NA; DNA: TGCGCCAGCAGCCAAACCGCGACAGGCGATACCTACGAGCAGTACTTC; CDR3: CASSQTATGDTYEQYF
size: NA; J: TRBJ2-7; V: TRBV29-1; D: TRBD1; DNA: TGCAGCGTTCTCGGACAGGGGGAGTACGAGCAGTACTTC; CDR3: CSVLGQGEYEQYF
size: NA; J: TRBJ1-2; V: TRBV6-5; D: NA; DNA: TGTGCCAGCAGGTCGGGACACGCAACTTATGGCTACACCTTC; CDR3: CASRSGHATYGYTF
size: few; J: TRBJ1-4; V: TRBV6-6; D: NA; DNA: TGTGCCAGCAGACAGGGAAATGAAAAACTGTTTTTT; CDR3: CASRQGNEKLFF
size: NA; J: TRBJ2-2; V: TRBV5-4; D: TRBD2; DNA: TGTGCCAGCAGCTTGGAGCGGGGGTATGCCGGGGAGCTGTTTTTT; CDR3: CASSLERGYAGELFF
size: NA; J: TRBJ2-5; V: TRBV2; D: TRBD2; DNA: TGTGCCAGCAGTGATTGGGGTGGACTAGCGAAGACCCAGTACTTC; CDR3: CASSDWGGLAKTQYF
size: few; J: TRBJ2-6; V: TRBV18; D: NA; DNA: TGTGCCAGCTCACCCCTCCCTGCAGACTCTGGGGCCAACGTCCTGACTTTC; CDR3: CASSPLPADSGANVLTF
size: NA; J: TRBJ1-3; V: TRBV4-3; D: TRBD1; DNA: TGCGCCAGCAGCCAAGAAATAGCACAGGGGCCCTCTGGAAACACCATATATTTT; CDR3: CASSQEIAQGPSGNTIYF
size: few; J: TRBJ1-5; V: TRBV9; D: NA; DNA: TGTGCCAGCAGCGCAGGGGCTTCGGAGCCCCAGCATTTT; CDR3: CASSAGASEPQHF
size: NA; J: TRBJ1-3; V: TRBV14; D: NA; DNA: TGTGCCAGCAGCCCGCAACTGGCGGGGCAAGGAAACACCATATATTTT; CDR3: CASSPQLAGQGNTIYF
size: few; J: TRBJ2-1; V: TRBV29-1; D: NA; DNA: TGCAGCGGGGGTCCTAGTGGGGGGAATGAGCAGTTCTTC; CDR3: CSGGPSGGNEQFF
size: NA; J: TRBJ2-3; V: TRBV7-9; D: NA; DNA: TGTGCCAGCAGCCACAGGACCCAGACAGATACGCAGTATTTT; CDR3: CASSHRTQTDTQYF
size: few; J: TRBJ2-5; V: TRBV19; D: TRBD2; DNA: TGTGCCAGTGGTGGGAGGGGACGGGAGGAGACCCAGTACTTC; CDR3: CASGGRGREETQYF
size: few; J: TRBJ1-4; V: TRBV7-2; D: NA; DNA: TGTGCCAGCAGCTTAGATAGAAGAAATGAAAAACTGTTTTTT; CDR3: CASSLDRRNEKLFF
size: NA; J: TRBJ2-1; V: TRBV6-5; D: TRBD1; DNA: TGTGCCAGCAGTTCCCGGACAGGGGGCTCCTACAATGAGCAGTTCTTC; CDR3: CASSSRTGGSYNEQFF
size: few; J: TRBJ2-7; V: TRBV29-1; D: NA; DNA: TGCAGCGTTGGGGCCGCCTACGAGCAGTACTTC; CDR3: CSVGAAYEQYF
size: NA; J: TRBJ2-2; V: TRBV4-1; D: TRBD2; DNA: TGCGCCAGCAGCCAAGATGTTCGGACTAGCGTCACCGGGGAGCTGTTTTTT; CDR3: CASSQDVRTSVTGELFF
size: few; J: TRBJ2-2; V: TRBV5-1; D: NA; DNA: TGCGCCAGCAGCTGGTACCCCGGCACCGGGGAGCTGTTTTTT; CDR3: CASSWYPGTGELFF
size: few; J: TRBJ2-5; V: TRBV6-1; D: TRBD2; DNA: TGTGCCAGCAGTGTTAGCGGGGGGGCCGGGGTGGAGACCCAGTACTTC; CDR3: CASSVSGGAGVETQYF
size: NA; J: TRBJ1-4; V: TRBV6-5; D: NA; DNA: TGTGCCAGCAGTACAGGGTGGAGGATGGGTGAAAAACTGTTTTTT; CDR3: CASSTGWRMGEKLFF
size: few; J: TRBJ1-2; V: TRBV6-4; D: TRBD1; DNA: TGTGCCAGCAGTGCATCCGGGACAGGGGGCACCTATGGCTACACCTTC; CDR3: CASSASGTGGTYGYTF
size: few; J: TRBJ1-1; V: TRBV7-9; D: NA; DNA: TGTGCCAGCAGCTTAGCCGGAGCGAACACTGAAGCTTTCTTT; CDR3: CASSLAGANTEAFF
size: few; J: TRBJ1-1; V: TRBV2; D: NA; DNA: TGTGCCAGCAGTGAAGGGCCGAATTACACTGAAGCTTTCTTT; CDR3: CASSEGPNYTEAFF
size: NA; J: TRBJ2-3; V: TRBV6-5; D: NA; DNA: TGTGCCAGCAGTTACAGGGGAGGAAGCACAGATACGCAGTATTTT; CDR3: CASSYRGGSTDTQYF